This TCR beta chain appears in the sequencing data of a study of cytomegalovirus exposure and HLA in healthy donors (dated by TCRdb to 2017 to 2019). Notes on the research overall: In an earlier analysis of several hundred of the donors, about 260 Gb of sequence data and 90 million to 120 million unique TCR beta sequences from 150 million to 200 million T cells were reported. An early release covering roughly 580 HLA-typed donors comprised about 310 gigabases of sequencing data and roughly 85 million unique TCR sequences. Of the 398 genotyped donors, roughly 80% were placed in the genetic ancestry cluster associated with self-reported Caucasian donors. The aim of the study was to test whether cataloging public T cell receptors could identify signatures of past pathogen exposure. The T cell repertoires of under 700 subjects were profiled by immunosequencing and related to cytomegalovirus serostatus. Besides the first cohort of approximately 710 subjects, a separate validation cohort made up of around 120 different subjects was used. High-throughput TCR immunosequencing, statistical association of individual TCRs with disease status, and machine learning were combined to predict cytomegalovirus infection status. A later analysis re-examined previously published TCR beta repertoires from just over 650 donors and added high-resolution HLA genotyping to investigate patterns of TCR occurrence. In the later analysis, no new phenotypic data were used to find candidate immune exposures; instead, reliance was placed on TCR beta sequences and their occurrence across donors. To decide whether each TCR beta V gene segment behaved as functional or pseudogenic, an earlier analysis of over 500 of the donors relied on high-throughput TCR beta sequencing. Donor age, sex, ethnicity and CMV serostatus were collected together with the repertoire data. A later genetic analysis took genome-wide SNP genotypes for about three fifths of the roughly 700 donors and used that subset as a discovery cohort. Every discovery cohort repertoire had been produced on one sequencing platform. Class I and class II HLA loci were covered by the typing at four-digit resolution. Typing coverage differed by locus: A, B, C, DRB1 and DQB1 were typed in about 620-640 donors, DQA1 in about 510, DPA1 in roughly 590, and DPB1 in 472. Roughly five DR-DQ haplotypes were treated as single units for association and clustering because of strong linkage in the cohort. On average, 235,054 unique TCR beta nucleotide sequences were sequenced per donor among more than 350 genotyped donors of the cohort, with 15% to 20% of those sequences being non-productive. Overall study outcomes, separate from this receptor: A later genetic analysis associated a missense DCLRE1C variant with V-gene and J-gene trimming of TCR beta chains, and an independent cohort replicated the association. According to a later analysis, TCR association rates differed among HLA loci, with DRB1 alleles showing the most associated TCRs and HLA-C alleles showing the fewest. According to a later genetic analysis, donors in an Asian-associated ancestry cluster had fewer N-insertions in productive TCRs than the approximately 710-donor mean. A few of the identified cytomegalovirus-associated TCR beta chains were confirmed in vitro to be specific for cytomegalovirus antigens. Presence/absence analyses assumed roughly uniform sequencing depth across donors, an assumption that may not hold. Across donors, most TCR sequences were observed very rarely, whereas some public TCRs were present in many individuals. In a later analysis, 16,951 TCR beta sequences were associated with specific HLA alleles at a false discovery rate of 0.05. The earlier analysis of a few hundred of the donors excluded approximately 17 rarely observed V segments, including chromosome 9 orphons, because counts were too low. Most CMV-associated TCR beta chains appeared to be HLA-restricted in a later analysis, and the HLA associations seemed to be driven largely by CMV exposure. Linkage disequilibrium might explain the correlated functional status among segregating V segments, but an unknown experimental factor could not be excluded. A cluster of highly shared sequence variants was judged likely to be a technical artifact of the sequencing pipeline. When HLA alleles, especially DR and DQ, strongly co-occurred, TCR associations were difficult to assign to individual alleles. Because HLA typing was missing for some donors at each locus, association tests included only the typed subset. Several of the top co-occurrence clusters appeared to be linked to parvovirus B19, influenza, CMV and Epstein-Barr virus, according to a later analysis. The classifier was reported to diagnose cytomegalovirus status with high specificity and sensitivity in both the original cohort and the validation cohort. In an earlier analysis of several hundred of the donors, most TCR beta V segments were observed in productive rearrangements about 87% or about 30% of the time, broadly matching IMGT annotations. A later analysis found that HLA-associated TCR beta chains were more clonally expanded and had lower generation probabilities than equally common non-associated chains. The study listed 164 TCR beta chains as associated with cytomegalovirus. The only immune exposure information available for the cohort was CMV serostatus. The authors suggested that the approach could potentially be generalized to other disease states and immunological phenotypes. In this cohort, only TCR beta chains were sequenced, and detectable features were limited by the absence of alpha or paired-chain data. A further reported finding was that TCR beta sequences accurately predicted the HLA-A and HLA-B alleles for most subjects in the first cohort.

Libraries were prepared through the immunoSEQ multiplex PCR assay. A mixture of 60 forward primers for TCR Vbeta segments and 13 reverse primers for TCR Jbeta segments was used in the multiplex PCR. Amplification of the CDR3 region of rearranged TCR beta genes was performed with a multiplex PCR assay on genomic DNA. On the Illumina HiSeq System, the amplified TCR beta libraries were sequenced as 87-base-pair reads. Per the authors' processing: A later analysis tallied about 77 million unique TCR beta chains across the 700 or so repertoires, and approximately 11 million of those chains were shared by two or more donors. Raw reads were error-corrected and collapsed into unique sequences by a nearest-neighbor algorithm in which closely related sequences were merged to remove PCR and sequencing errors. V, D and J gene segments were assigned by aligning CDR3 sequences to IMGT reference sequences. Each retained sequence needed at least a six-nucleotide match to both a V gene segment and a J gene segment. Rearrangements were called productive when the CDR3 lacked stop codons and stayed in frame with V and J; all others were non-productive. Following IMGT convention, CDR3 was defined as the stretch from the second conserved V-encoded cysteine up to the conserved J-encoded phenylalanine. In an earlier analysis of 587 of the donors, sequences lacking an unambiguous match to a single V gene segment were excluded. In an earlier analysis of some 590 of the donors, V segments were called functional above 56.7% productive rearrangements and were called segregating when the between-donor standard deviation exceeded 5%. To diagnose cytomegalovirus status from the catalog of TCR beta chain sequences, a statistical classification framework was built. A later analysis assigned V and J genes by comparing TCR nucleotide sequences with IMGT/GENE-DB human TR gene sequences. The TCRdist pipeline was used in a later analysis to assign CDR3 sequences and most-parsimonious VDJ recombination scenarios. A later analysis defined each TCR beta chain by its CDR3 amino acid sequence plus V-gene family, and excluded reads lacking a unique V-gene family. To address suspected cross-contamination and a sequencing artifact, a later analysis removed some 620 highly shared, low-generation-probability nucleotide sequences. A later analysis calculated a clonal expansion index for each public chain from normalized within-repertoire ranks of inferred template counts. A later analysis computed generation probabilities with a VDJ recombination model fitted to out-of-frame rearrangements, and checked the results against IGoR. Hypergeometric tests were used in a later analysis to score TCR-TCR, TCR-HLA and TCR-CMV co-occurrence, with a repertoire-size bias correction applied to the TCR pairs. In a later analysis, false discovery rates were estimated by permuting HLA or CMV assignments 20 times. In a later analysis, co-occurring TCRs were grouped using DBSCAN, and TCRdist sequence similarity was added for clustering within HLA-allele-positive subsets. Repertoires with fewer than 30,000 or more than 120,000 public chains were left out of co-occurrence clustering, as were five repertoires with anomalous nucleotide sharing. Entries here come from immuneACCESS through TCRdb and include only in-frame sequences with V and J called. Some clones fail to appear in such tables; in the studies checked, an unresolved V gene covers under half of the shortfall, and the cause of the remainder is unknown. D and trimming come from the DNA, and the V and J calls and clone size come from that table. This sample comprises roughly 93,000 clones, 74% of them detected only once. Of the sample, approximately 1.8% is held by the ten largest clones.

This clone was counted only a few times. The antigen it binds to is not known. The sample holds no much larger clone one base away, and base qualities are not on file. In total, 600 or so healthy bone marrow donors made up the cohort. All cohort members were sampled while nominally healthy, although unrecorded immune exposures were likely present. The donor was CMV seronegative and was included in the group of about 400 seronegative cohort members. Each donor provided a peripheral blood sample, and peripheral blood mononuclear cells were used for TCR beta sequencing. The Qiagen DNeasy Blood Extraction Kit was used to extract genomic DNA from the blood cell samples. The receptor was isolated from a male donor in good health and CMV-seronegative. Sequenced material: PBMCs.

The CDR3 reads as follows: CASSWDTYTGELFF. In nucleotides, the sequence is TGTGCCAGCAGTTGGGACACCTACACCGGGGAGCTGTTTTTT. The rearrangement joined TRBV7-2 to TRBJ2-2; TRBD1 is a possible D gene, resting on 6 matching bases. According to the germline V gene, CDR1 reads SGHTA and CDR2 reads FQGNSA. V is cut by 6 bases and J by 3 bases, and the space between the germline ends is 11 bases. Inclusive of the bounding cysteine and phenylalanine, the CDR3 is 14 residues long. The read is trimmed to its CDR3 DNA, 42 bases read in frame from base 1.